This T cell receptor (beta chain) was sequenced for a study of T cell responses to AZD1222 COVID-19 vaccine. About the study: Pooled together were second doses at about 4 or about 12 weeks. Study-wide results and limits: At study baseline, merely more than 5 AZD1222 recipients were seropositive. Once two AZD1222 doses were given, Spike-specific TCR breadth and depth went up. All repertoire sampling was performed exclusively after the peak T cell response.

The CDR3 is 15 amino acids. Germline loops: CDR1 SEHNR, CDR2 FQNEAQ (reference sequence). J was trimmed by 7 bases and V by 5 bases; bases with no gene match: 11. Regarding this clone: The antigen is unknown.

Clones were read by immunoSEQ multiplex PCR, and TCRdb kept only the in-frame ones, dropping some. The profile covers under 170,000 clones, with 85% to 95% appearing a single time and around 1.3% taken by the ten largest. This sequence was found in an adult in good health. Sequencing used peripheral blood, obtained on day 0 of AZD1222 vaccination. The genes are TRBV7-9 and TRBJ2-1, with TRBD2 matching over 7 bases. CDR3 coding DNA: TGTGCCAGCAGCCCATTGGCTCTAGCGGCGAATGAGCAGTTCTTC. It is translated as CASSPLALAANEQFF. Filled out from reference TRBV7-9 and TRBJ2-1, the complete variable domain reads DTGVSQNPRHKITKRGQNVTFRCDPISEHNRLYWYRQTLGQGPEFLTYFQNEAQLEKSRLLSDRFSAERPKGSFSTLEIQRTEQGDSAMYLCASSPLALAANEQFFGPGTRLTVL.